The 11 T cell receptor beta chains given below trace back to one sample, sequenced in a study of beta chain features in type 1 diabetes. Sequenced material consisted of expressed TCRB transcripts (all of the isolated RNA was reverse transcribed). Libraries were prepared by immunoSEQ multiplex PCR; TCRdb keeps only in-frame clonotypes and omits some of them. The sample yields over 150,000 clones, about 8.1% seen once. The sample comprised central memory CD4+ T cells from blood. These receptors were taken from a man in his late teens or twenties in good health.

This clone was counted only a few times. The chain carries TRBV12-5 and TRBJ2-3, with no clear D. V dropped 5 bases and J dropped 2 bases, with 11 bases sitting between them. The germline V gene encodes CDR1 LGHNT and CDR2 FRNRAP. The CDR3 covers 14 residues. The CDR3 here is CASGPPGPTDTQYF. For the CDR3, the DNA is TGTGCTAGTGGTCCCCCAGGTCCCACAGATACGCAGTATTTT.

This clone occurred many times. The genes are TRBV7-9 and TRBJ2-4; TRBD2 matches at 14 bases. Germline-derived CDR1 and CDR2 are SEHNR and FQNEAQ (reference sequence). CDR3 length equals 19 residues. V was clipped by 4 bases and J by 6 bases; unmatched bases: 14. The CDR3 sequence: CASSSFRLAGGPLGNIQYF. The DNA for the CDR3 is TGTGCCAGCAGCTCATTCCGACTAGCGGGAGGGCCGCTCGGAAACATTCAGTACTTC.

The J gene is TRBJ2-7, the V gene TRBV9, with 10 positions matching TRBD2. Germline V gives CDR1 SGDLS, CDR2 YYNGEE. J gave up 4 bases and V 0 bases, and 4 bases lay outside the gene matches. The CDR3 totals 15 residues. This CDR3 reads CASSVGPSGGYEQYF. CDR3 nucleotides: TGTGCCAGCAGCGTAGGTCCTAGCGGGGGTTACGAGCAGTACTTC.

This clone was found a few times. The V gene is TRBV18, the J gene TRBJ2-2; possible D gene TRBD2, 6 bases. CDR1 is KGHSH and CDR2 is LQKENI in the germline V gene. CDR3 length: 15 amino acids. Between the trimmed V and J ends, which lost 3 bases and 3 bases, there was a span of 11 bases. The CDR3 DNA sequence: TGTGCCAGCTCACCGACTAGTTGGGACACCGGGGAGCTGTTTTTT. Its protein is CASSPTSWDTGELFF. Full variable domain (outside the CDR3, taken from reference TRBV18 and TRBJ2-2): NAGVMQNPRHLVRRRGQEARLRCSPMKGHSHVYWYRQLPEEGLKFMVYLQKENIIDESGMPKERFSAEFPKEGPSILRIQQVVRGDSAAYFCASSPTSWDTGELFFGEGSRLTVL.

This clone was seen only a few times. The chain is built from TRBV28 and TRBJ1-5, with D perhaps TRBD1 (6 bases). Per the germline V gene, CDR1 is MDHEN and CDR2 is SYDVKM. V dropped 6 bases and J dropped 4 bases, with 13 bases sitting between them. This CDR3 comprises 14 residues. The CDR3 protein is CASSPDRINQPQHF. As DNA, the CDR3 is TGTGCCAGCAGCCCGGACAGAATTAATCAGCCCCAGCATTTT.

V gene TRBV7-2 combines with J gene TRBJ2-5; D is perhaps TRBD2 (5 bases). The DNA matches TRBJ2-7 better at its end, which makes the J call doubtful. Germline CDR1 reads SGHTA; CDR2 reads FQGNSA. This CDR3 contains 15 residues. CDR3 DNA sequence: TGTGCCAGCAGCTTAGGGGCAGGAGGAACCTACGAGCAGTACTTC. It translates to CASSLGAGGTYEQYF.

This clone was detected a few times. The rearrangement links TRBV5-4 to TRBJ2-1; TRBD2 agrees at 7 bases. The germline CDR1 and CDR2 sequences are SGHNT and YYREEE (reference sequence). The V gene end was trimmed by 2 bases and the J gene end by 7 bases; junction bases not matched to a gene: 9. The CDR3 is made up of 15 amino acids. The CDR3 DNA is TGTGCCAGCAGCTTCAAGCGGGGCCCACGAAATGAGCAGTTCTTC. This codes for CASSFKRGPRNEQFF. Combining the CDR3 with reference TRBV5-4 and TRBJ2-1 gives the whole variable domain ETGVTQSPTHLIKTRGQQVTLRCSSQSGHNTVSWYQQALGQGPQFIFQYYREEENGRGNFPPRFSGLQFPNYSSELNVNALELDDSALYLCASSFKRGPRNEQFFGPGTRLTVL.

This clone was seen a handful of times. V and J are TRBV28 and TRBJ2-7; D not certain. This CDR3 region has 11 residues. Germline V gives CDR1 MDHEN, CDR2 SYDVKM. Trimming pared 6 bases from V and 1 base from J, leaving 4 bases between. In nucleotides, the CDR3 is TGTGCCAGCAGCACTTCCTACGAGCAGTACTTC. This encodes CASSTSYEQYF.

The chain employs TRBV4-2 and TRBJ2-1; 7 nucleotides align to TRBD2. The J segment lost 2 bases and the V segment lost 5 bases, leaving 12 bases of the junction unmatched. The CDR3 runs to 17 residues. Germline V gene lookup returns CDR1 LGHNA and CDR2 YNFKEQ. In DNA, the CDR3 is TGTGCCAGCAGCGGCGGAGGAGTACTAGCGACCTACAATGAGCAGTTCTTC. Its protein product is CASSGGGVLATYNEQFF.

V and J are TRBV4-2 and TRBJ1-1; tentative D call: TRBD1 (6 bases). The ends were cut back, 4 bases at V and 3 bases at J, with 15 bases in the middle. Germline values: CDR1 LGHNA, CDR2 YNFKEQ. The CDR3 spans 15 residues. The CDR3, as DNA: TGTGCCAGCAGCCCCGAAGGACAGTCCTACACTGAAGCTTTCTTT. Protein: CASSPEGQSYTEAFF.

This clone was seen more than once but under ten times. The rearrangement uses TRBV7-3 and TRBJ2-6, with 11 bases that match TRBD1. The V segment lost 5 bases and the J segment 2 bases; nucleotides outside the gene matches: 8. The CDR3 sequence is 18 residues long. Germline V gene sequence: CDR1 SGHTA, CDR2 FQGTGA. CDR3 sequence (DNA): TGTGCCAGCAGCCCCCGGACAGGGGGCCCCACTGGGGCCAACGTCCTGACTTTC. Residues: CASSPRTGGPTGANVLTF.